The present T cell receptor beta chain was sequenced within a study of blood T cell repertoires in COVID-19. Study overall: Sites across the United States, Italy and Spain contributed samples from acute and convalescent COVID-19. T cells, B-cell-depleted T cells, or PBMCs supplied cDNA or gDNA.

Some clones are missing from TCRdb's copy, which holds only in-frame ones; the method was immunoSEQ multiplex PCR. Among 120,000 to 150,000 clones, 80% to 85% were seen once, and the ten largest hold about 5.8%. The germline gives CDR1 LNHDA, CDR2 SQIVND (reference sequence). J lost 6 bases, V lost 3 bases, and 7 bases had no gene match. The CDR3 covers 16 residues. In assigning cohorts, the study relied on participant-reported clinical history. This sequence was found in a woman aged 50 to 60 who had been exposed to COVID-19. The sequenced sample was PBMCs or T cells enriched from blood (not recorded which). V and J are TRBV19 and TRBJ2-2; TRBD2 aligns across 10 bases. The CDR3, as DNA: TGTGCCAGTAGTATGCTAGCGGGAGCAGGGGCCGGGGAGCTGTTTTTT. Protein sequence: CASSMLAGAGAGELFF.